These T cell receptor beta chains were read from a single sample in a study of T cells in Graves' hyperthyroidism and ophthalmopathy. One entry per CDR3 protein results from TCRdb running MiXCR on the multiplex PCR reads. The sample consists of roughly 500,000 distinct CDR3 sequences, approximately 15% of them appearing once. The sequenced sample was blood. These receptors were taken from a woman in her thirties with Graves' hyperthyroidism that later progressed to Graves' ophthalmopathy. The CDR3 runs from the conserved cysteine through the conserved F or W. The D gene is left open where the match is weak. Clone size is not always given. Where it is, it says once, few, many or a class for expanded clones.

cdr3_aa,cdr3_nt,v_call,j_call,clone_size,d_call,cdr3_length
CASTRTDYGYTF,TGTGCCAGTACCCGGACAGACTATGGCTACACCTTC,TRBV19,TRBJ1-2,.,.,12
CASSTGPASRELFF,TGTGCCAGCAGTACCGGACCTGCCTCGAGGGAGCTGTTTTTT,TRBV12-3/TRBV12-4,TRBJ2-2,many,.,14
CSVVGPLAGAEAFF,TGCAGCGTAGTAGGTCCCCTCGCTGGCGCTGAAGCTTTCTTT,TRBV29-1,TRBJ1-1,.,.,14
CASSQAGYLYQETQYF,TGTGCCAGCAGCCAAGCGGGCTACCTGTACCAAGAGACCCAGTACTTC,TRBV7-9,TRBJ2-5,.,.,16
CASKGEYTGELFF,TGTGCCAGCAAAGGGGAGTACACCGGGGAGCTGTTTTTT,TRBV2,TRBJ2-2,few,.,13
CAWRLMGTNYGYTF,TGTGCCTGGAGATTAATGGGGACTAACTATGGCTACACCTTC,TRBV30,TRBJ1-2,many,.,14
CASGTASPEGYTF,TGTGCCAGCGGTACAGCCTCCCCGGAAGGCTACACCTTC,TRBV28,TRBJ1-2,many,.,13
CSASRQALNTEAFF,TGCAGTGCTAGCAGACAGGCACTTAACACTGAAGCTTTCTTT,TRBV20-1,TRBJ1-1,many,.,14
CASGGGAGTSGPYEQYF,TGTGCCAGCGGGGGGGGCGCCGGGACTAGCGGACCCTACGAGCAGTACTTC,TRBV7-3,TRBJ2-7,few,TRBD2,17
CASSLATRGLEQFF,TGTGCCAGCAGTTTAGCGACCCGCGGGCTGGAGCAGTTCTTC,TRBV28,TRBJ2-1,many,.,14
CATSTSGPVETQYF,TGTGCCACTTCAACTAGCGGCCCCGTTGAGACCCAGTACTTC,TRBV7-9,TRBJ2-5,.,TRBD2,14
CASSRGQGKYEQYF,TGTGCCAGCAGCCGGGGACAGGGAAAGTACGAGCAGTACTTC,TRBV7-2,TRBJ2-7,few,TRBD1,14
CASSGVAGENSPLHF,TGTGCCAGCAGTGGGGTGGCAGGGGAAAATTCACCCCTCCACTTT,TRBV6-1,TRBJ1-6,many,.,15
CASSGGKASGANVLTF,TGCGCCAGCAGCGGGGGGAAGGCGTCTGGGGCCAACGTCCTGACTTTC,TRBV5-1,TRBJ2-6,.,.,16
CASSLVLAGGDEQFF,TGTGCCAGCAGCTTAGTGCTAGCGGGAGGCGATGAGCAGTTCTTC,TRBV7-9,TRBJ2-1,many,TRBD2,15
CAWNRGQGQYF,TGTGCCTGGAATCGGGGACAGGGGCAGTACTTC,TRBV30,TRBJ2-7,.,TRBD1,11
CASSSAGTPNTEAFF,TGCGCCAGCAGCTCTGCCGGGACTCCGAACACTGAAGCTTTCTTT,TRBV5-1,TRBJ1-1,many,.,15
CASSNREGSNQPQHF,TGTGCCAGTAGTAACAGGGAGGGGAGCAATCAGCCCCAGCATTTT,TRBV19,TRBJ1-5,.,.,15
CSSGSGDTQYF,TGCAGTAGCGGGAGTGGTGATACGCAGTATTTT,TRBV20-1,TRBJ2-3,.,TRBD2,11
CSSSQSSYEQYF,TGCTCCAGCAGCCAGAGCTCCTACGAGCAGTACTTC,TRBV5-1,TRBJ2-7,.,.,12
CAWSGLALSSYNEQFF,TGTGCCTGGAGCGGACTAGCGCTGAGCTCCTACAATGAGCAGTTCTTC,TRBV30,TRBJ2-1,many,TRBD2,16